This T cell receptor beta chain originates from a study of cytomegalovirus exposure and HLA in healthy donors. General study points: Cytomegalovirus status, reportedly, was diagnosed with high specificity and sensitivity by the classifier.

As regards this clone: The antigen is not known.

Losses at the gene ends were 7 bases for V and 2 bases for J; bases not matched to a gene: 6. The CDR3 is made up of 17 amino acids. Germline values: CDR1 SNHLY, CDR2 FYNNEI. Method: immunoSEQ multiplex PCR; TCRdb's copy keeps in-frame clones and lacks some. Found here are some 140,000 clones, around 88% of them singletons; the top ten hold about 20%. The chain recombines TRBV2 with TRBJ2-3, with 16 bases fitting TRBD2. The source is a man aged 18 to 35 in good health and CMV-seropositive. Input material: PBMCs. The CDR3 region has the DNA TGTGCCAGCATAGGGACTAGCGGGGGGGCCTTCACAGATACGCAGTATTTT. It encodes CASIGTSGGAFTDTQYF.